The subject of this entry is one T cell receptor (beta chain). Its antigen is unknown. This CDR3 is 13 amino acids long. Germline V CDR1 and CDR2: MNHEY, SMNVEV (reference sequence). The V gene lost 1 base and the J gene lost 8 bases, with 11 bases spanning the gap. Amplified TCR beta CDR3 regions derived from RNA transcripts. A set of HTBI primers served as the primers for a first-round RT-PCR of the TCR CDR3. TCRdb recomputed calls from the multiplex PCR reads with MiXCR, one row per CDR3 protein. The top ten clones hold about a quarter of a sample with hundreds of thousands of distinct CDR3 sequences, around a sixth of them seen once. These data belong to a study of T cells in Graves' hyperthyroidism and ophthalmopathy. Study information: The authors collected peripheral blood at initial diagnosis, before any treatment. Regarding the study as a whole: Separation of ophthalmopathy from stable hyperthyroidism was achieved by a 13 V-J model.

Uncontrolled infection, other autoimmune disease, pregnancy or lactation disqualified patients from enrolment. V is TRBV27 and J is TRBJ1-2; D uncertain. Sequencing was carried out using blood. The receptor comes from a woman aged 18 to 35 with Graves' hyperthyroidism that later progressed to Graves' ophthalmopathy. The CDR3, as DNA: TGTGCCAGCAGTTTATACCAGAGCGGGGGCTACACCTTC. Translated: CASSLYQSGGYTF.